The clone carrying this T cell receptor beta chain was observed many times. No antigen is known for it. This sample stems from a study of prognosis after radiotherapy for stage I lung cancer. Study-wide background: Patients were enrolled between April 2018 and early 2019 (all with stage I non-small cell lung cancer). Study findings and constraints: Divergent TRBV and TRBJ gene usage has reportedly been observed between patients with and without metastases.

The study amplified the TCR beta CDR3 region from genomic DNA. This amplification was carried out by two rounds of multiplex PCR. Each TRBV and TRBJ gene had its own primer in the first PCR round. TCRdb processed the multiplex PCR reads anew with MiXCR; each CDR3 protein has one entry. The data show 12,000 to 15,000 distinct CDR3 sequences, 37% seen once. V lost 0 bases and J lost 7, with 8 bases in between. Germline V gene sequence: CDR1 SGHRS, CDR2 YFSETQ. The CDR3 is 12 amino acids. The sequence was collected from a donor aged 50 or older with non-small cell lung cancer. V gene TRBV5-1 combines with J gene TRBJ2-7, with unresolved D. The sample was PBMCs, taken before or after stereotactic body radiation therapy (not recorded which). CDR3 sequence reads: CASSLASQEQYF. The DNA of the CDR3 is TGCGCCAGCAGCTTGGCCTCGCAGGAGCAGTACTTC.